These 18 T cell receptor beta chains were all obtained from the same sample, sequenced in a study of metastatic and nonmetastatic thyroid tumors. TCRdb redid the clone calls on the PCR reads using MiXCR. The sample yields fewer than 100,000 clones, around 14% seen once. All patients were untreated before thyroid surgery. Specimen: blood. The receptors here all came from a female donor with papillary thyroid cancer or a benign thyroid nodule (not recorded which). Some clones in this sample may be carry-over from other donors' samples.

This clone was seen repeatedly, ten times or more. The genes are TRBV5-4 and TRBJ2-7; D might be TRBD1 (5 bases). V was pared by 4 bases and J by 1 base, with 6 bases between. The CDR3 extends over 12 amino acids. Germline V lookup: CDR1 SGHNT, CDR2 YYREEE (reference sequence). CDR3 sequence: CASSQGSYEQYF. The CDR3 DNA follows: TGTGCCAGCAGCCAGGGATCCTACGAGCAGTACTTC.

This chain uses TRBV20-1 with TRBJ2-2; D call uncertain. The CDR3 is 11 residues long. From germline, CDR1 is DFQATT and CDR2 SNEGSKA (reference sequence). V was clipped by 3 bases and J by 7 bases, with 6 bases between them. DNA for the CDR3: TGCAGTGCTAGGGGATTCGGGGAGCTGTTTTTT. Its translation is CSARGFGELFF.

Ten or more counts support this clone. The chain combines TRBV11-2 with TRBJ2-2; tentative D call: TRBD2 (5 bases). Trimming took 5 bases from V and 6 from J, leaving 13 bases between them. This CDR3 has 14 amino acids. Germline assignment: CDR1 SGHAT and CDR2 FQNNGV. The CDR3 is CASSLHYGAGELFF. CDR3 nucleotide sequence: TGTGCCAGCAGCCTACATTACGGGGCCGGGGAGCTGTTTTTT.

This clone was counted only a few times. This chain links TRBV6-1 with TRBJ2-2; possibly TRBD1 or TRBD2 for D (6 bases each). The CDR3 length is 15 residues. From germline, CDR1 is MNHNS and CDR2 SASEGT. V was shortened by 5 bases and J by 6 bases, with 16 bases between the two germline ends. The CDR3 loop reads CASSSQVGGPGELFF. The CDR3 nucleotides are TGTGCCAGCAGTTCCCAAGTAGGGGGGCCCGGGGAGCTGTTTTTT.

This clone was seen only a few times. This chain connects TRBV25-1 to TRBJ2-3; 9 bases line up with TRBD2. Germline CDR1 and CDR2: MGHDK and SYGVNS. This CDR3 region has 17 residues. J lost 6 bases, V lost 6 bases, and 16 bases had no gene match. DNA for the CDR3: TGTGCCAGCAGGCGGGGGGGTGGGCCCCGTAGGATGGATACGCAGTATTTT. This sequence encodes CASRRGGGPRRMDTQYF.

This clone was counted ten times or more. In the same sample, other DNA sequences code for this CDR3. The chain joins TRBV5-1 to TRBJ2-1; 8 bases fit TRBD2. Per the germline V gene, CDR1 is SGHRS and CDR2 is YFSETQ. Unmatched junction bases numbered 12, after V lost 3 bases and J lost 4 bases. This CDR3 is built from 17 residues. CDR3 DNA: TGCGCCAGCAGCTCGGGGGGGACACCGGGACCTTACAATGAGCAGTTCTTC. Protein product: CASSSGGTPGPYNEQFF.

This clone showed up many times. This chain connects TRBV27 to TRBJ1-1, with D possibly TRBD1 on 6 matching bases. The CDR3 length is 14 residues. CDR1 is MNHEY and CDR2 is SMNVEV in the germline V gene (reference sequence). The germline V and J ends were trimmed by 4 bases and 1 base, with 10 bases remaining between them. CDR3 sequence: CASSWGAWNTEAFF. The CDR3 region has the DNA TGTGCCAGCAGTTGGGGGGCCTGGAACACTGAAGCTTTCTTT.

This clone was recorded many times. The chain combines TRBV20-1 with TRBJ1-4; D is unresolved. Trimming shortened V by 0 bases and J by 8 bases, and 13 bases separated the two germline ends. The CDR3 contains 14 residues. Germline V lookup: CDR1 DFQATT, CDR2 SNEGSKA (reference sequence). The CDR3 coding sequence is TGCAGTGCTAGAGACTGGATGACTTCCGAAAAACTGTTTTTT. It codes for CSARDWMTSEKLFF.

This clone was found a few times. An end of the junction does not agree with germline; a read error may underlie this. This chain connects TRBV28 to TRBJ2-7; D gene uncertain. The CDR3 loop spans 11 amino acids. Germline-derived CDR1 and CDR2 are MDHEN and SYDVKM. The CDR3 coding sequence is TGCGCCAGCAGTCAGAGGTCCGAGCAGTACTTC. Translation: CASSQRSEQYF.

This clone was detected a few times. The genes are TRBV5-1 and TRBJ1-4, with D hard to call. CDR1 is SGHRS, CDR2 YFSETQ, per germline. V lost 5 bases and J lost 7, with 12 bases in between. The CDR3 is 13 residues long. The CDR3 sequence is CASRPVMGEKLFF. Here the CDR3 DNA reads TGCGCCAGCAGGCCGGTTATGGGTGAAAAACTGTTTTTT.

A single count supports this clone. The gene calls are TRBV20-1 and TRBJ1-1, with TRBD1 identical over 8 bases. The J segment lost 6 bases and the V segment lost 5 bases, leaving 11 bases of the junction unmatched. This CDR3 region has 14 residues. CDR1 is DFQATT, CDR2 SNEGSKA, per germline (reference sequence). CDR3 sequence reads: CSARKGQGGAEAFF. The CDR3 coding sequence is TGCAGTGCTCGCAAAGGACAGGGTGGGGCTGAAGCTTTCTTT.

Regarding this clone: Its ends do not fully match the called genes, so a read error is possible. The gene calls are TRBV15 and TRBJ1-2, with 8 bases aligning to TRBD1. The V gene's germline CDR1 is LNHNV and CDR2 YYDKDF (reference sequence). The CDR3 extends over 16 amino acids. The CDR3 DNA follows: TGTGCCACCATCAGAGATCGGGGACAGGCTAACTATGACTACACCTTC. The encoded protein is CATIRDRGQANYDYTF.

This clone was seen ten or more times. This sequence joins TRBV7-3 and TRBJ2-3; a weak D match, TRBD1 (6 bases). The CDR3 is 12 amino acids. V was shortened by 5 bases and J by 6 bases, with 9 bases between the two germline ends. The V gene's germline CDR1 is SGHTA and CDR2 FQGTGA. CDR3 sequence (DNA): TGTGCCAGCAGCGCAGGGGCGGATACGCAGTATTTT. As protein: CASSAGADTQYF.

The sample holds many counts of this clone. This chain joins TRBV6-1 and TRBJ2-2, with TRBD2 as a possible D gene (6 bases). The germline CDR1 and CDR2 sequences are MNHNS and SASEGT. V was shortened by 7 bases and J by 3 bases, with 15 bases between the two germline ends. The CDR3 extends over 15 amino acids. Here the CDR3 reads CASKRGTSYTGELFF. DNA for the CDR3: TGTGCCAGCAAACGCGGGACCTCCTACACCGGGGAGCTGTTTTTT.

The chain couples TRBV10-1 to TRBJ2-2, with unresolved D. The germline CDR1 and CDR2 sequences are WNHNN and SYGVQD (reference sequence). The germline V and J ends were trimmed by 5 bases and 4 bases, with 11 bases remaining between them. The CDR3 totals 14 residues. CDR3 amino acids: CASSPWSGTGELFF. The CDR3 region has the DNA TGCGCCAGCAGTCCTTGGTCGGGCACCGGGGAGCTGTTTTTT.

This clone was seen repeatedly, ten times or more. The rearrangement joins TRBV20-1 to TRBJ1-3; D ambiguous. V lost 0 bases, J lost 6 bases, and 12 bases lay in between. The CDR3 has 14 amino acids. The germline V gene encodes CDR1 DFQATT and CDR2 SNEGSKA (reference sequence). CDR3 residues: CSARDRVKLNTIYF. CDR3 coding DNA: TGCAGTGCTAGAGATCGTGTCAAACTAAACACCATATATTTT.

On this clone itself: This may come from a read error, since a much larger clone is one base off. V usage is TRBV11-2 and J usage is TRBJ2-5, with no clear D. CDR1 is SGHAT, CDR2 FQNNGV, per germline. CDR3 length equals 13 residues. DNA of the CDR3: TGTTCCAGCAGCTTGGGGATTCAAGAGACCCAGTACTTC. Translation: CSSSLGIQETQYF.

About this clone itself: This could be a read error, since a much larger clone is one nucleotide away. CDR3 in DNA: TGTGCCAGCAGTGAAGCGGGAGTAGATACGCAGTATTTT. It specifies CASSEAGVDTQYF. The chain joins TRBV2 to TRBJ2-3; D possibly corresponds to TRBD2 (5 bases). Germline V gene sequence: CDR1 SNHLY, CDR2 FYNNEI. The CDR3 is 13 amino acids. Trimming left V 0 bases short and J 5 bases short, with 6 bases between.